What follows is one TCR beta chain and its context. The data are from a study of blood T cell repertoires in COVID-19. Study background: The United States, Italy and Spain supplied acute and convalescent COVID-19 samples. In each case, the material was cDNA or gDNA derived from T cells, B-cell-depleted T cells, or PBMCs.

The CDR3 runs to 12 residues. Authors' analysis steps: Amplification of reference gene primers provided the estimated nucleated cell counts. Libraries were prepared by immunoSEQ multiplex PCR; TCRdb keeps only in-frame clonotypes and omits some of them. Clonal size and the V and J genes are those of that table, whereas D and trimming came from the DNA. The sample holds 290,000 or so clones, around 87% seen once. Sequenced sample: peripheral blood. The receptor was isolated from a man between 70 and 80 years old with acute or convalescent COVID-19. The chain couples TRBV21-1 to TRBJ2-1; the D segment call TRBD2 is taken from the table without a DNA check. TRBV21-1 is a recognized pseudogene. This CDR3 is CASKRGGNEQFF. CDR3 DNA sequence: TGTGCCAGCAAACGGGGGGGCAATGAGCAGTTCTTC.